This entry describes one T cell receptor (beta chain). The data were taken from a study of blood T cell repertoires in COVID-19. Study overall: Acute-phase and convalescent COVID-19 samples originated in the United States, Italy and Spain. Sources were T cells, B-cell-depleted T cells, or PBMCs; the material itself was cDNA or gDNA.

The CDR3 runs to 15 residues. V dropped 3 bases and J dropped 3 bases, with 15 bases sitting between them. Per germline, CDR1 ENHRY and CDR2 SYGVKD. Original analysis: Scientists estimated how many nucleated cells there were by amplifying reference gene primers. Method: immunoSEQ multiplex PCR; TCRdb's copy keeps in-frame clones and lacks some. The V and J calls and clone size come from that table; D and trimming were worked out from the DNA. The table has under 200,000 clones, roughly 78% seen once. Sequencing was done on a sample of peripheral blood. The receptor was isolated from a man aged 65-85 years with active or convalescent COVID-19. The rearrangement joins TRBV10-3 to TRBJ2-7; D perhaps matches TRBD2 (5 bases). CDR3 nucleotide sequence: TGTGCCATCAGTGATAGTGTAGCGCGTAGCTACGAGCAGTACTTC. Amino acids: CAISDSVARSYEQYF.